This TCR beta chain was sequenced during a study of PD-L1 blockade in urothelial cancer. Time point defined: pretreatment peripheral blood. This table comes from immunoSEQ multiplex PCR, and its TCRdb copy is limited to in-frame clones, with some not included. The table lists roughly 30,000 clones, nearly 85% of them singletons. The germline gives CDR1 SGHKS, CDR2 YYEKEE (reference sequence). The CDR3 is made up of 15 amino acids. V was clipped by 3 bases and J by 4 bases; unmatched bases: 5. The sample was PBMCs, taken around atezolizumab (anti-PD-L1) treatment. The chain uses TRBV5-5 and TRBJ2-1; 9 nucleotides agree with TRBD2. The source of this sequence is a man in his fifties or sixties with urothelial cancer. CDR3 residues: CASSSTSGPYNEQFF. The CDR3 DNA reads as TGTGCCAGCAGCTCGACTAGCGGACCTTACAATGAGCAGTTCTTC.